Reported below is one T cell receptor beta chain. PCR involved 60 Vbeta and 13 Jbeta primers. Libraries were prepared by immunoSEQ multiplex PCR; TCRdb keeps only in-frame clonotypes and omits some of them. The sample lists about 140,000 clones; just under 70% were seen once. The CDR3 covers 14 residues. Germline CDR1 SNHLY, CDR2 FYNNEI. V shed 8 bases, J shed 3 bases, and the junction held 8 bases outside the gene matches. These data belong to a study of cytomegalovirus exposure and HLA in healthy donors. This TCR was sampled from a man aged 55 to 70 in good health and CMV-seronegative. The V and J genes are TRBV2 and TRBJ2-3; 7 bases match TRBD1. Sequenced sample: PBMCs. The CDR3: CASLLLTGTDTQYF. The CDR3, as DNA: TGTGCCAGCCTATTATTGACAGGGACAGATACGCAGTATTTT.